A selection of T cell receptor beta chains follows, all from one sample in a study of T cell repertoires in cytomegalovirus infection. Each CDR3 protein is one row after TCRdb ran MiXCR on the reads. This sample has roughly 240,000 distinct CDR3 sequences, with 6% to 8% found just once. Material for sequencing was PBMCs. Receptors originate from a human donor in good health (CMV status not recorded). Some clones in this sample may be carry-over from other donors' samples. Each CDR3 is given with its conserved first and last residue. The order of the fields is J gene, V gene, D gene, clone size, CDR3 DNA, CDR3 protein. D genes are given only for firm matches. The size entry gives once, few, many, or a class for an expanded clone.

TRBJ1-1 TRBV18 TRBD1 many TGTGCCAGCTCACCTACGACAGGGAGCGACACTGAAGCTTTCTTT CASSPTTGSDTEAFF
TRBJ1-1 TRBV12-3/TRBV12-4 - many TGTGCCAGTGGATGGGGAGGCACTGAAGCTTTCTTT CASGWGGTEAFF
TRBJ1-1 TRBV18 TRBD1 many TGTGCCAGCTCACCTCGGACAGGGGGTAGGACTGAAGCTTTCTTT CASSPRTGGRTEAFF
TRBJ1-2 TRBV19 - many TGTGCCAGTAGACCGCGGTCTGACTATGGCTACACCTTC CASRPRSDYGYTF
TRBJ2-7 TRBV10-2 TRBD1 many TGCGCCAGCAAGCCCGGGACAGTCGAACGCGAGCAGTACTTC CASKPGTVEREQYF
TRBJ1-5 TRBV6-2/TRBV6-3 TRBD1 many TGTGCCAGCAGTTACTTTCCGGGACAGGGGGTCAATCAGCCCCAGCATTTT CASSYFPGQGVNQPQHF
TRBJ1-1 TRBV30 TRBD1 many TGTGCCTGGAGTGTACGGGGACAGTTAGGAGAAGGCACTGAAGCTTTCTTT CAWSVRGQLGEGTEAFF
TRBJ1-5 TRBV2 - many TGTGCCAGCAAGGGGATGAGCAATCAGCCCCAGCATTTT CASKGMSNQPQHF
TRBJ2-1 TRBV20-1 TRBD2 many TGCAGTGCCACAATAGCGGGGGGTCGCCCAGGTGAGCAGTTCTTC CSATIAGGRPGEQFF
TRBJ2-2 TRBV7-9 - many TGTGCCAGCAGCTTAGCGCGCACCACGAACACCGGGGAGCTGTTTTTT CASSLARTTNTGELFF
TRBJ2-1 TRBV6-2/TRBV6-3 - few TGTGCCAGCATGGTTCCGAGCTCCTACAATGAGCAGTTCTTC CASMVPSSYNEQFF
TRBJ2-1 TRBV12-3/TRBV12-4 - many TGTGCCAGCAAAGTGGAAACTGGGGGATACAATGAGCAGTTCTTC CASKVETGGYNEQFF
TRBJ1-1 TRBV7-9 - many TGTGCCAGCAGCTTAATGGATCGGGTCACTGAAGCTTTCTTT CASSLMDRVTEAFF
TRBJ1-5 TRBV28 TRBD1 many TGTGCCAGCAGTTTGGGCGCGGGACAGGGGGCTCAGCCCCAGCATTTT CASSLGAGQGAQPQHF
TRBJ2-7 TRBV11-1 - many TGTGCCAGCAGCTTATATAGGACGGCCTACGAGCAGTACTTC CASSLYRTAYEQYF
TRBJ2-5 TRBV20-1 TRBD2 few TGCAGTGCTAGCGTTCCTAGCGGGGGGGCGCAGGAGACCCAGTACTTC CSASVPSGGAQETQYF
TRBJ1-1 TRBV20-1 - few TGCAGTGCTACGGGACTTCTAGGACGGGGCACTGAAGCTTTCTTT CSATGLLGRGTEAFF
TRBJ2-1 TRBV20-1 TRBD1 few TGCAGTGCCGTAAACAGGGGATCCTACAATGAGCAGTTCTTC CSAVNRGSYNEQFF
TRBJ2-2 TRBV6-2/TRBV6-3 TRBD2 many TGTGCCAGCAGGCGGGAGTCGGCCGGGGAGCTGTTTTTT CASRRESAGELFF
TRBJ1-5 TRBV19 - few TGTGCCAGTAGATCCCTATCGACAGCCTACAATCAGCCCCAGCATTTT CASRSLSTAYNQPQHF
TRBJ2-3 TRBV9 - many TGTGCCAGCAGCGTCAAGAGCACAGATACGCAGTATTTT CASSVKSTDTQYF
TRBJ1-2 TRBV7-2 - many TGTGCCAGCAGCTTAGTTGAGGGCTACACCTTC CASSLVEGYTF
TRBJ1-6 TRBV7-9 - few TGTGCCAGCAGCTACCCCGGGGCAGACTATAATTCACCCCTCCACTTT CASSYPGADYNSPLHF
TRBJ2-3 TRBV6-2/TRBV6-3 - few TGTGCCAGCAGTTACTCGTCTGTGGGGGTCAGCACAGATACGCAGTATTTT CASSYSSVGVSTDTQYF
TRBJ1-2 TRBV19 - many TGTGCCAGTATCCCCTCCGCGGCAGCTAACTATGGCTACACCTTC CASIPSAAANYGYTF